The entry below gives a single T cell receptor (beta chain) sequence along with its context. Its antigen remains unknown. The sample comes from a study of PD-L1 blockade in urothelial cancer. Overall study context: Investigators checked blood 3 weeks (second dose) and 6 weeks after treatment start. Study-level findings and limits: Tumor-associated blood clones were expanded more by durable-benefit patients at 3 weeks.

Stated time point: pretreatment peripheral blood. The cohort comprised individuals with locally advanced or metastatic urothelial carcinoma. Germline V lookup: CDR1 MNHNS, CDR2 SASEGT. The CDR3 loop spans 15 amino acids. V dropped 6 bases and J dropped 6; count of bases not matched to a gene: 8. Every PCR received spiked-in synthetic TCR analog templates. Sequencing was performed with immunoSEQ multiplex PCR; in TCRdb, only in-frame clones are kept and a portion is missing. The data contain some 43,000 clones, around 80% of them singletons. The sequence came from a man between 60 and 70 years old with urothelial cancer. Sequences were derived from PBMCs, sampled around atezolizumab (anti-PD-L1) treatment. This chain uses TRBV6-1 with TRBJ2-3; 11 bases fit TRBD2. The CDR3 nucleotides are TGTGCCAGCAGCGAGACTAGCGGGGCGGTTGATACGCAGTATTTT. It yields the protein CASSETSGAVDTQYF.